The 2 T cell receptor beta chains given below trace back to one sample, sequenced in a study of T cells in Graves' hyperthyroidism and ophthalmopathy. TCR beta CDR3 sequences were amplified from RNA transcripts. Using the HTBI primer set, a first-round RT-PCR was run on the TCR CDR3. TCRdb independently ran MiXCR on the multiplex PCR reads; one entry per CDR3 protein. In the table there are around 690,000 distinct CDR3 sequences, around 15% of which are singletons. Sequencing was done on a sample of blood. The receptors originated from a man over 45 with Graves' hyperthyroidism.

This chain joins TRBV12-3 or TRBV12-4 and TRBJ2-2, with TRBD2 matching over 7 bases. The V and J ends lost 3 bases and 5 bases, in that order; junction bases with no gene match: 3. The CDR3 spans 14 residues. The CDR3 region is CASSLTSTTGELFF. In DNA, the CDR3 is TGTGCCAGCAGTTTGACTAGCACGACCGGGGAGCTGTTTTTT.

V and J are TRBV10-1 and TRBJ2-1, with 7 bases aligning to TRBD1. The CDR3 consists of 14 residues. Per germline, CDR1 WNHNN and CDR2 SYGVQD (reference sequence). J gave up 12 bases and V 8 bases, and 16 bases lay outside the gene matches. The CDR3 sequence: CASSGDSWVEGQFF. CDR3 DNA sequence: TGCGCCAGCTCTGGGGACAGTTGGGTTGAGGGGCAGTTCTTC.